This is a list of T cell receptor beta chains from one sample in a study of T cells in Graves' hyperthyroidism and ophthalmopathy. A single record per CDR3 protein comes from TCRdb applying MiXCR to the multiplex PCR reads. The table shows roughly 500,000 distinct CDR3 sequences, with 16% occurring only once. Sequencing was carried out using blood. Source of these receptors: a woman under 40 with Graves' ophthalmopathy. Each CDR3 is given with its conserved first and last residue. A D gene is named only where the DNA matches it firmly. Size is omitted from some rows. Given values are once, few, many or a class for expanded clones.

V: TRBV28
size: -
D: TRBD2
J: TRBJ2-3
CDR3: CASSSQLAGGRTDTQYF
DNA: TGTGCCAGCAGTTCGCAACTAGCGGGAGGGCGGACAGATACGCAGTATTTT

V: TRBV11-2
size: few
D: TRBD1
J: TRBJ1-2
CDR3: CASSLEGGQFYGYTF
DNA: TGTGCCAGCAGCTTAGAGGGGGGACAGTTCTATGGCTACACCTTC

V: TRBV6-1
size: -
D: -
J: TRBJ1-3
CDR3: CASSRLGGDSGNTIYF
DNA: TGTGCCAGCAGCAGACTCGGGGGAGATTCTGGAAACACCATATATTTT

V: TRBV12-3/TRBV12-4
size: many
D: TRBD1
J: TRBJ1-5
CDR3: CASSLTGGDQPQHF
DNA: TGTGCCAGCAGCCTCACAGGGGGCGATCAGCCCCAGCATTTT

V: TRBV11-2
size: -
D: -
J: TRBJ2-7
CDR3: CASSLWTIREQYF
DNA: TGTGCCAGCAGTCTATGGACCATCCGCGAGCAGTACTTC

V: TRBV12-3/TRBV12-4
size: many
D: -
J: TRBJ1-3
CDR3: CASSLSGQGNTIYF
DNA: TGTGCCAGCAGTTTGTCAGGGCAAGGAAACACCATATATTTT

V: TRBV6-1
size: -
D: -
J: TRBJ1-1
CDR3: CASSDWWEEKTGAATEAFF
DNA: TGTGCCAGCAGTGACTGGTGGGAGGAGAAGACAGGAGCGGCCACTGAAGCTTTCTTT

V: TRBV30
size: many
D: TRBD2
J: TRBJ2-7
CDR3: CAWSVSGRYYYEQYF
DNA: TGTGCCTGGAGTGTAAGCGGGAGGTACTACTACGAGCAGTACTTC

V: TRBV7-9
size: -
D: TRBD1
J: TRBJ1-1
CDR3: CASSFPFTGGSGVTEAFF
DNA: TGTGCCAGCAGCTTCCCTTTTACAGGGGGTTCCGGGGTCACTGAAGCTTTCTTT

V: TRBV9
size: many
D: -
J: TRBJ2-7
CDR3: CASSVGSSYEQYF
DNA: TGTGCCAGCAGCGTAGGTAGCTCCTACGAGCAGTACTTC

V: TRBV5-1
size: once
D: TRBD1
J: TRBJ2-5
CDR3: CASSFGQGQETQYF
DNA: TGCGCCAGCAGCTTCGGACAGGGACAAGAGACCCAGTACTTC

V: TRBV7-2
size: few
D: -
J: TRBJ1-3
CDR3: CASSRLRRETSGNTIYF
DNA: TGTGCCAGCAGCCGATTAAGACGGGAGACCTCTGGAAACACCATATATTTT

V: TRBV6-1
size: many
D: TRBD2
J: TRBJ2-1
CDR3: CASSDWGLNEQFF
DNA: TGTGCCAGCAGTGATTGGGGACTAAATGAGCAGTTCTTC

V: TRBV20-1
size: -
D: TRBD2
J: TRBJ2-3
CDR3: CSADPGLESTDTQYF
DNA: TGCAGTGCAGACCCGGGACTAGAAAGCACAGATACGCAGTATTTT

V: TRBV5-1
size: many
D: -
J: TRBJ2-7
CDR3: CASSADRTYEQYF
DNA: TGCGCCAGCAGCGCTGACAGAACCTACGAGCAGTACTTC

V: TRBV27
size: -
D: TRBD1
J: TRBJ1-1
CDR3: CASSPQGGSFEAFF
DNA: TGTGCCAGCAGTCCCCAGGGGGGTTCTTTTGAAGCTTTCTTT

V: TRBV12-3/TRBV12-4
size: many
D: -
J: TRBJ1-2
CDR3: CASSFGGSGYTF
DNA: TGTGCCAGCAGTTTCGGGGGATCGGGCTACACCTTC

V: TRBV2
size: many
D: -
J: TRBJ1-6
CDR3: CASSGAVNSPLHF
DNA: TGTGCCAGCAGTGGGGCGGTGAATTCACCCCTCCACTTT

V: TRBV7-9
size: few
D: -
J: TRBJ2-1
CDR3: CASGPGPISHNEQFF
DNA: TGTGCCAGCGGTCCGGGACCTATATCTCACAATGAGCAGTTCTTC

V: TRBV12-3/TRBV12-4
size: few
D: TRBD1
J: TRBJ1-5
CDR3: CASSARGARNQPQHF
DNA: TGTGCCAGCAGTGCCAGGGGGGCGCGCAATCAGCCCCAGCATTTT

V: TRBV28
size: many
D: -
J: TRBJ1-2
CDR3: CAISTGGLGYTF
DNA: TGTGCCATCTCGACGGGGGGTTTGGGCTACACCTTC

V: TRBV28
size: many
D: -
J: TRBJ1-1
CDR3: CASSSNTEAFF
DNA: TGTGCCAGCAGCTCGAACACTGAAGCTTTCTTT

V: TRBV7-9
size: few
D: -
J: TRBJ2-5
CDR3: CASSSQRPRETQYF
DNA: TGTGCCAGCAGCTCCCAGCGGCCGCGGGAGACCCAGTACTTC

V: TRBV30
size: many
D: TRBD2
J: TRBJ2-1
CDR3: CAWEREGRDEQFF
DNA: TGTGCCTGGGAGCGGGAGGGCCGGGATGAGCAGTTCTTC

V: TRBV6-1
size: -
D: TRBD1
J: TRBJ1-5
CDR3: CASRRDRAGGPQHF
DNA: TGTGCCAGCAGGAGGGACAGGGCCGGGGGGCCCCAGCATTTT

V: TRBV6-5
size: -
D: -
J: TRBJ1-3
CDR3: CASSYGGSGNTIYF
DNA: TGTGCCAGCAGTTACGGGGGATCTGGAAACACCATATATTTT

V: TRBV28
size: many
D: TRBD1
J: TRBJ1-2
CDR3: CASSARRDSKNYGYTF
DNA: TGTGCCAGCAGTGCCCGCCGGGACAGTAAAAACTATGGCTACACCTTC

V: TRBV28
size: few
D: -
J: TRBJ2-7
CDR3: CASSPIGLVSLYEQYF
DNA: TGTGCCAGCAGTCCAATAGGGCTAGTCAGTCTCTACGAGCAGTACTTC

V: TRBV7-2
size: many
D: TRBD2
J: TRBJ2-7
CDR3: CASSLGLAGRGGSYEQYF
DNA: TGTGCCAGCAGCCTGGGACTAGCGGGGAGGGGAGGATCCTACGAGCAGTACTTC

V: TRBV7-3
size: few
D: TRBD1
J: TRBJ2-7
CDR3: CASSQTGLGDEQYF
DNA: TGTGCCAGCAGCCAGACAGGGTTGGGGGACGAGCAGTACTTC

V: TRBV12-3/TRBV12-4
size: -
D: TRBD2
J: TRBJ2-2
CDR3: CASLGVTGGPLTGELFF
DNA: TGTGCCAGTCTGGGGGTCACGGGAGGGCCTTTGACCGGGGAGCTGTTTTTT

V: TRBV6-1
size: -
D: TRBD2
J: TRBJ2-3
CDR3: CASSPGLAALEDTQYF
DNA: TGTGCCAGCAGCCCCGGACTAGCCGCTCTCGAGGATACGCAGTATTTT

V: TRBV28
size: -
D: -
J: TRBJ1-5
CDR3: CASRPIQGNQPQHF
DNA: TGTGCCAGCAGACCCATCCAAGGCAATCAGCCCCAGCATTTT

V: TRBV7-2
size: -
D: -
J: TRBJ2-7
CDR3: CASSLASAAAFRSYEQYF
DNA: TGTGCCAGCAGCTTAGCATCCGCCGCGGCCTTCCGCTCCTACGAGCAGTACTTC

V: TRBV12-3/TRBV12-4
size: -
D: -
J: TRBJ1-1
CDR3: CASRPLGGNTEAFF
DNA: TGTGCCAGCAGACCCCTTGGCGGAAACACTGAAGCTTTCTTT

V: TRBV20-1
size: many
D: -
J: TRBJ1-2
CDR3: CSAREGGYDGYTF
DNA: TGCAGTGCTAGAGAGGGAGGTTATGATGGCTACACCTTC

V: TRBV6-1
size: -
D: TRBD1
J: TRBJ1-4
CDR3: CASRTGQGFEKLFF
DNA: TGTGCCAGCAGGACGGGACAGGGTTTTGAAAAACTGTTTTTT

V: TRBV20-1
size: many
D: -
J: TRBJ2-5
CDR3: CSAVGNMYQETQYF
DNA: TGCAGTGCCGTCGGAAATATGTACCAAGAGACCCAGTACTTC

V: TRBV20-1
size: -
D: TRBD2
J: TRBJ2-7
CDR3: CSARVPAGGDNEQYF
DNA: TGCAGTGCTAGAGTCCCTGCGGGAGGAGATAACGAGCAGTACTTC

V: TRBV20-1
size: -
D: TRBD2
J: TRBJ2-1
CDR3: CSARASLAGFSSYNEQFF
DNA: TGCAGTGCTAGGGCCTCTTTAGCGGGGTTTAGCTCCTACAATGAGCAGTTCTTC

V: TRBV6-1
size: -
D: -
J: TRBJ1-5
CDR3: CASSENLNQPQHF
DNA: TGTGCCAGCAGTGAGAACCTAAATCAGCCCCAGCATTTT

V: TRBV5-8
size: few
D: -
J: TRBJ1-2
CDR3: CASSWGPGPYTF
DNA: TGTGCCAGCAGCTGGGGGCCGGGGCCCTACACCTTC

V: TRBV25-1
size: -
D: -
J: TRBJ2-5
CDR3: CASSNQLGTGETQYF
DNA: TGTGCCAGCAGTAATCAACTGGGTACCGGGGAGACCCAGTACTTC

V: TRBV28
size: many
D: -
J: TRBJ2-7
CDR3: CASSPNTAYEQYF
DNA: TGTGCCAGCAGCCCCAATACAGCCTACGAGCAGTACTTC

V: TRBV14
size: -
D: TRBD1
J: TRBJ2-5
CDR3: CASSQRGQAQETQYF
DNA: TGTGCCAGCAGCCAACGCGGACAGGCGCAAGAGACCCAGTACTTC

V: TRBV28
size: few
D: -
J: TRBJ2-7
CDR3: CALGPDEQYF
DNA: TGTGCCCTTGGACCGGACGAGCAGTACTTC

V: TRBV28
size: many
D: TRBD1
J: TRBJ2-7
CDR3: CASSLQPSLGQGLYEQYF
DNA: TGTGCCAGCAGTTTACAGCCCTCTTTGGGACAGGGGCTTTACGAGCAGTACTTC

V: TRBV12-3/TRBV12-4
size: many
D: -
J: TRBJ2-7
CDR3: CASREGRGSEQYF
DNA: TGTGCCAGCAGAGAAGGGCGGGGTAGCGAGCAGTACTTC